The clone carrying this TCR beta chain has only a few counts. Its antigen remains unidentified. This sample's time point: patch test 2, 6 weeks after DPC sensitization. The treatment was: therapeutic diphenylcyclopropenone sensitization with weekly scalp DPC. Each patch test followed a blood draw. The data derive from a study of human T cells and chemical hapten exposure. Study outcomes and limitations: There was no change with DPC sensitization in TCRs above 1 in 1000 frequency. Donors, who had alopecia, may show an immune response that differs from healthy people's.

MiXCR, run by TCRdb on the RACE reads, gives a single entry per CDR3 protein. The table has roughly 380,000 distinct CDR3 sequences, around 6% seen once. The receptor was isolated from a woman aged 18-35 years with alopecia areata. Some clones in this sample may be carry-over from other donors' samples. The sample here was whole blood, taken in connection with sensitization to the hapten diphenylcyclopropenone (DPC).

The CDR3 nucleotides read TGCAGCGTTGCACAGAACTATGGCTACACCTTC. This codes for CSVAQNYGYTF. The chain couples TRBV29-1 to TRBJ1-2; D gene ambiguous. The germline V gene encodes CDR1 SQVTM and CDR2 ANQGSEA. CDR3 length: 11 amino acids. With 4 bases removed from V and 2 bases from J, the gap between germline ends came to 5 bases. The variable domain in full, with the rest retrieved from reference TRBV29-1 and TRBJ1-2, is SAVISQKPSRDICQRGTSLTIQCQVDSQVTMMFWYRQQPGQSLTLIATANQGSEATYESGFVIDKFPISRPNLTFSTLTVSNMSPEDSSIYLCSVAQNYGYTFGSGTRLTVV.